These 11 T cell receptor beta chains were sequenced from one sample in a study of identical twins. Each CDR3 protein is one row after TCRdb ran MiXCR on the 5' RACE reads. Of about 210,000 distinct CDR3 sequences listed, roughly a tenth were seen once; the top ten hold around 5%. The sample consisted of memory (CD45RO+) T cells sorted from blood. The receptor source for this set is a woman younger than 30 in good health.

Within the sample, this clonotype is medium-sized (0.01 to 0.1%). The V call is TRBV27, the J call TRBJ2-3, with D tentatively TRBD2 (5 bases). With 10 bases removed from V and 4 bases from J, the gap between germline ends came to 18 bases. Per the germline V gene, CDR1 is MNHEY and CDR2 is SMNVEV (reference sequence). CDR3 size: 14 residues. The CDR3 here is CAIKRGITADTQYF. The CDR3 bases are TGTGCCATTAAGAGAGGGATTACGGCAGATACGCAGTATTTT.

The chain has TRBV20-1 and TRBJ2-3, with 10 bases aligning to TRBD2. J lost 4 bases, V lost 2 bases, and 6 bases had no gene match. CDR1 and CDR2 (germline): DFQATT, SNEGSKA (reference sequence). The CDR3 is made up of 15 amino acids. CDR3: CSARFSGGTADTQYF. The CDR3 DNA sequence: TGCAGTGCTAGATTTAGCGGGGGGACAGCAGATACGCAGTATTTT.

This clonotype has just a few counts. The V call is TRBV12-3 or TRBV12-4, the J call TRBJ2-7, with TRBD2 matching 8 bases. The length of the CDR3 is 15 residues. V was pared by 2 bases and J by 6 bases, with 9 bases of the junction left unmatched. The DNA of the CDR3 is TGTGCCAGCAGTTTACAGGCGGGAGGTCCAAGCGAGCAGTACTTC. As protein: CASSLQAGGPSEQYF.

This clonotype was counted at least ten times. The V and J genes are TRBV12-3 or TRBV12-4 and TRBJ2-7; D not certain. The CDR3 extends over 15 amino acids. V shed 3 bases and J shed 0 bases, with 12 bases lying between them. Here the CDR3 reads CASSLSGLSSYEQYF. CDR3 sequence (DNA): TGTGCCAGCAGTTTGTCCGGGTTATCCTCCTACGAGCAGTACTTC.

This clonotype was recorded a few times. The chain is built from TRBV2 and TRBJ2-2; 8 positions match TRBD1. Germline CDR1 reads SNHLY; CDR2 reads FYNNEI. Trimming at V came to 7 bases and at J to 3 bases, leaving 7 bases not matched to a gene. This CDR3 region has 15 residues. CDR3 residues: CASTRGLAYTGELFF. CDR3 coding DNA: TGTGCCAGCACCAGGGGGCTAGCGTACACCGGGGAGCTGTTTTTT.

The chain couples TRBV12-3 or TRBV12-4 to TRBJ1-3, with 9 bases identical to TRBD1. The CDR3 has 15 amino acids. J gave up 3 bases and V 1 base, and 1 base lay outside the gene matches. Here the CDR3 DNA reads TGTGCCAGCAGTTTAGGGGGACAGGGTGGAAACACCATATATTTT. Translating gives CASSLGGQGGNTIYF.

This clonotype appeared many times. The rearrangement uses TRBV5-1 and TRBJ2-7; 15 bases map to TRBD2. This CDR3 region has 16 residues. Germline V CDR1 and CDR2: SGHRS, YFSETQ. Unmatched junction bases numbered 4, after V lost 4 bases and J lost 2 bases. The CDR3 spells CASSGGLAGGPYEQYF. The CDR3 nucleotides read TGCGCCAGCAGCGGGGGACTAGCGGGAGGACCCTACGAGCAGTACTTC.

This clonotype was picked up a small number of times. The chain recombines TRBV5-1 with TRBJ1-1; D is perhaps TRBD1 (5 bases). CDR3 length: 13 residues. From germline, CDR1 is SGHRS and CDR2 YFSETQ. Trimming pared 4 bases from V and 11 bases from J, leaving 18 bases between. For the CDR3, the DNA is TGCGCCAGCAGCCCAGGGACTGGAGGCGTGGCTTTCTTT. Residues: CASSPGTGGVAFF.

This clonotype has a count of ten or more. The chain is built from TRBV7-2 and TRBJ2-1, with 7 bases aligning to TRBD2. This CDR3 is 15 amino acids long. CDR1 and CDR2 from the germline V gene are SGHTA and FQGNSA. V trimming: 2 bases; J trimming: 0 bases; junction bases outside the gene matches: 1. In DNA form, the CDR3 reads TGTGCCAGCAGCTTAAGCGGGATCTCCTACAATGAGCAGTTCTTC. Its translation is CASSLSGISYNEQFF.

The chain carries TRBV18 and TRBJ1-6; possibly TRBD1 for D (5 bases). CDR3 length: 13 amino acids. Germline values: CDR1 KGHSH, CDR2 LQKENI. The V and J ends lost 2 bases and 13 bases respectively, with 12 bases between them. Here the CDR3 reads CASSPKDTRPLHF. CDR3 bases: TGTGCCAGCTCACCAAAGGACACCCGTCCCCTCCACTTT.

In its sample, this clonotype was seen a few times. The chain employs TRBV20-1 and TRBJ1-5; D unresolved. This CDR3 region has 15 residues. The V end was cut by 3 bases, the J end by 0 bases, with 12 bases between. CDR1 and CDR2 (germline): DFQATT, SNEGSKA (reference sequence). CDR3 residues: CSASPGIYSNQPQHF. CDR3 bases: TGCAGTGCTAGCCCGGGTATTTATAGCAATCAGCCCCAGCATTTT.